This T cell receptor (beta chain) was sequenced during a study of blood T cell repertoires in COVID-19. Study as a whole: COVID-19 samples collected from the United States, Italy and Spain covered acute and convalescent phases. PBMCs, B-cell-depleted T cells, or T cells were the source of the cDNA or gDNA that made up the material.

This CDR3 has 13 residues. With V trimmed by 5 bases and J by 3 bases, 1 base remained unmatched. In the source study's methods: Counts of nucleated cells, estimated from reference gene primer amplification, were obtained. Some clones are missing from TCRdb's copy, which holds only in-frame ones; the method was immunoSEQ multiplex PCR. Clone size and V and J calls were adopted from that table, with D and trimming inferred from the DNA. The sample contains some 38,000 clones, 85% of which appear only once. This receptor was obtained from a man in his fifties with active COVID-19. The chain uses TRBV12-3 or TRBV12-4 and TRBJ1-3, with 7 bases matching TRBD1. The sequencing sample was made of peripheral blood. CDR3 DNA: TGTGCCAGCAGTAGGACAGGTGGAAACACCATATATTTT. Protein product: CASSRTGGNTIYF.